This T cell receptor beta chain was recorded in a study of blood T cells in healthy people across ages. Through a sample-barcoded 5' primer and a J-beta primer mix, a second PCR was run for roughly 6 to 12 cycles. A template-switch adaptor with 12 random nucleotides tagged each cDNA molecule. TCRdb re-analysed the 5' RACE reads in MiXCR, keeping a single row per CDR3 protein. The sample lists 630,000 or so distinct CDR3 sequences, 32% occurring once. This clonotype was seen a handful of times. One end of the junction does not line up with germline, which may come from a read error. This TCR derives from a woman older than 75 in good health. The sequencing input was blood.

CDR3 nucleotide sequence: TGTGCCAGCAGCATACCGACAGGCCTCACCGGGGAGCGGTTTTTT. Amino acid sequence: CASSIPTGLTGERFF. The V and J genes are TRBV5-4 and TRBJ2-2; tentatively, D is TRBD1 (6 bases). CDR1 is SGHNT and CDR2 is YYREEE in the germline V gene (reference sequence). The CDR3 sequence is 15 residues long.